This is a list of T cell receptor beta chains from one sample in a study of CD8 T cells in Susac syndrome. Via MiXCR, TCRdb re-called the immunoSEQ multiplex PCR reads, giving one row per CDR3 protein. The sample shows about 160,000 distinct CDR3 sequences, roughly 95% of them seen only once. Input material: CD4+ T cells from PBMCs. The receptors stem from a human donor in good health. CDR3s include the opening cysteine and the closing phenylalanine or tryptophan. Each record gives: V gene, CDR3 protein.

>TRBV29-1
CSAGRTGDHEQYF
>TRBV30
CAWMTGGSDTQYF
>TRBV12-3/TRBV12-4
CASTLGGSIGHTEAFF
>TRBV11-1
CASRTQTENTEAFF
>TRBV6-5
CASGRDRWNTEAFF
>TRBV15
CATSRNWGQGIPTGAGELFF
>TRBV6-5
CASSYGPGGVLGVGYTF
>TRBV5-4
CASSLGAGQGREDTQYF
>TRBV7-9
CASSFGLGGTDTQYF
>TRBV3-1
CASSQRGQGNTGELFF
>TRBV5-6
CASSPSAVLNTEAFF
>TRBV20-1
CSAMLAGIQETQYF
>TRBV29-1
CSVSGLAGTSYEQYF
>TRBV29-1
CSVRGQENNEQFF
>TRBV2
CTGGVYNEQFF
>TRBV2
CASNTRGGAAGQHF
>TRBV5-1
CASSLEAGGGYTF
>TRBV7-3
CASSPGGVETEAFF
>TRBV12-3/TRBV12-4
CASSLGDRGTEAFF
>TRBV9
CASSVQNSYEQYF
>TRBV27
CASSLWSAKNEKLFF
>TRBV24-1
CATSDSQGTGYTF
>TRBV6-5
CASSYGRYNEQFF
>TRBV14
CASSNLGPPHGYTF
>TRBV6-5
CASRDGQNEKLFF
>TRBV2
CATTGLPPYEQYF
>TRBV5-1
CASSRDTSGLALHF
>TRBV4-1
CASSQGQINQPQHF
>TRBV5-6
CASSALGGPEQETQYF
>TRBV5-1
CASSLSVLDEQFF